One and the same sample provided the 17 T cell receptor beta chains below, sequenced in a study of T-cell reconstitution after alpha-beta-depleted transplantation in children. A library of TCRbeta sequences, prepared with unique molecular identifiers, was generated. TCRdb reanalysed the PCR reads using MiXCR and keeps one entry per CDR3 protein. Of fewer than 550,000 distinct CDR3 sequences in the sample, around 9.9% were seen once. This sample comprised PBMCs from the stem cell graft donor, obtained from the stem cell graft. These receptors all stem from a human donor who donated a stem cell graft to a child with acute myeloid leukemia.

The table lists this clonotype with many counts. The rearrangement uses TRBV29-1 and TRBJ2-1, with TRBD2 identical over 7 bases. Losses at the gene ends were 7 bases for V and 6 bases for J; bases not matched to a gene: 6. CDR3 size: 12 residues. In germline, CDR1 is SQVTM, CDR2 ANQGSEA. DNA of the CDR3: TGCAGCGCATGGGGAGGGTTCAATGAGCAGTTCTTC. Its protein product is CSAWGGFNEQFF.

There are many counts of this clonotype. Written as DNA, the CDR3 is TGTGCCAGCAGTTACGAGTTGAACCGATACAATGAGCAGTTCTTC. Amino acids: CASSYELNRYNEQFF. The chain joins TRBV6-2 or TRBV6-3 to TRBJ2-1; no definite D call. The ends were cut back, 2 bases at V and 4 bases at J, with 12 bases in the middle. The germline V gene has CDR1 MNHEY and CDR2 SVGEGT. The length of the CDR3 is 15 residues.

V and J are TRBV5-1 and TRBJ2-5, with 16 nucleotides matching TRBD2. The germline gives CDR1 SGHRS, CDR2 YFSETQ. The CDR3 has 18 amino acids. J lost 1 base, V lost 3 bases, and 6 bases had no gene match. CDR3 DNA: TGCGCCAGCAGCTCGGGACTAGCGGGGGGGCTGGGCCAAGAGACCCAGTACTTC. As protein: CASSSGLAGGLGQETQYF.

The genes are TRBV5-1 and TRBJ2-5; 7 bases map to TRBD1. Germline V gene sequence: CDR1 SGHRS, CDR2 YFSETQ. Trimming cost V 0 bases and J 5 bases; bases outside gene matches: 7. The CDR3 covers 15 residues. The CDR3 DNA reads TGCGCCAGCAGCTTGGGTTTCAGGGGGATGGAGACCCAGTACTTC. Its translation is CASSLGFRGMETQYF.

The chain has TRBV11-2 and TRBJ2-3; D not certain. Germline V CDR1 and CDR2: SGHAT, FQNNGV. This CDR3 has 12 amino acids. V was pared by 6 bases and J by 4 bases, with 8 bases between. In DNA form, the CDR3 reads TGTGCCAGCAGTCAATACGCAGATACGCAGTATTTT. It yields the protein CASSQYADTQYF.

In this sample, this clonotype turned up many times. The CDR3 region is CASSLGGIRNSPLHF. In DNA form, the CDR3 reads TGCGCCAGCAGCTTGGGGGGCATCAGGAATTCACCCCTCCACTTT. The rearrangement uses TRBV5-1 and TRBJ1-6, with a weak D call TRBD1 (5 bases). CDR1 and CDR2 (germline): SGHRS, YFSETQ. V lost 0 bases and J 7 bases, leaving 11 bases between the germline ends. The CDR3 has 15 residues.

This chain joins TRBV5-1 and TRBJ2-5; possibly TRBD2 for D (5 bases). V lost 0 bases and J lost 2, with 8 bases in between. The CDR3 consists of 14 residues. CDR1 and CDR2 (germline): SGHRS, YFSETQ. CDR3 region: CASSLGTQQETQYF. The CDR3 DNA follows: TGCGCCAGCAGCTTGGGGACTCAGCAAGAGACCCAGTACTTC.

This clonotype was seen more than once but under ten times. The chain employs TRBV5-6 and TRBJ2-7, with TRBD1 matching over 8 bases. V gave up 1 base and J gave up 5 bases; unmatched junction bases: 8. From germline, CDR1 is SGHDT and CDR2 YYEEEE. The CDR3 runs to 15 residues. The CDR3 loop reads CASSLFSGGKDEQYF. Here the CDR3 DNA reads TGTGCCAGCAGCTTGTTTTCAGGGGGCAAGGACGAGCAGTACTTC.

The chain combines TRBV2 with TRBJ2-1; D remains unclear. The CDR3 totals 15 residues. Looked up from germline, CDR1 is SNHLY and CDR2 is FYNNEI. Trimming removed 3 bases from V and 2 bases from J, with 11 bases in between. The CDR3 DNA sequence: TGTGCCAGCAGTGATCCACACACAACCTACAATGAGCAGTTCTTC. Translated: CASSDPHTTYNEQFF.

This clonotype was seen many times. V is TRBV27 and J is TRBJ2-5; D perhaps matches TRBD2 (5 bases). Per germline, CDR1 MNHEY and CDR2 SMNVEV (reference sequence). This CDR3 has 15 residues. V lost 1 base and J lost 2, with 11 bases in between. CDR3 amino acids: CASSLFRGEQETQYF. The CDR3 DNA reads as TGTGCCAGCAGTTTATTCCGGGGTGAACAAGAGACCCAGTACTTC.

V usage is TRBV4-1 and J usage is TRBJ2-7, with TRBD1 matching 8 bases. From germline, CDR1 is MGHRA and CDR2 YSYEKL. The CDR3 runs to 15 residues. J gave up 1 base and V 1 base, and 3 bases lay outside the gene matches. The CDR3: CASSQAGTGSYEQYV. The CDR3 DNA is TGCGCCAGCAGCCAAGCCGGGACAGGTTCCTACGAGCAGTACGTC.

This clonotype has a handful of counts. This chain connects TRBV29-1 to TRBJ2-2, with D maybe TRBD2 (7 bases). There are 13 residues in the CDR3. Per the germline V gene, CDR1 is SQVTM and CDR2 is ANQGSEA. Written as DNA, the CDR3 is TGCAGTGGGGGGAGGGGGGACACCGGGGAGCTGTTTTTT. This sequence encodes CSGGRGDTGELFF.

This clonotype was recorded a few times. This chain links TRBV29-1 with TRBJ2-7; TRBD1 agrees at 9 bases. V gave up 6 bases and J gave up 0 bases; unmatched junction bases: 9. This CDR3 is 15 amino acids long. Germline CDR1 reads SQVTM; CDR2 reads ANQGSEA. CDR3 bases: TGCAGCGTCTCCGGGACAGGGTCCTCCTCCTACGAGCAGTACTTC. This sequence encodes CSVSGTGSSSYEQYF.

The chain is built from TRBV12-3 or TRBV12-4 and TRBJ2-1; D not certain. The length of the CDR3 is 13 residues. V was pared by 5 bases and J by 2 bases, with 7 bases between. The CDR3 DNA reads TGTGCCAGCAGTCCCCGACCCTACAATGAGCAGTTCTTC. Its protein is CASSPRPYNEQFF.

This clonotype has a handful of counts. The V and J genes are TRBV6-5 and TRBJ2-2; TRBD2 agrees at 7 bases. Germline-derived CDR1 and CDR2 are MNHEY and SVGAGI. This CDR3 comprises 18 residues. V dropped 3 bases and J dropped 5; count of bases not matched to a gene: 15. The CDR3 coding sequence is TGTGCCAGCAGTTATTTGCCCCTCGGACTAGGATGGACCGGGGAGCTGTTTTTT. The encoded protein is CASSYLPLGLGWTGELFF.

This clonotype was counted many times. The chain uses TRBV29-1 and TRBJ2-5; D ambiguous. CDR3 length: 14 amino acids. Looked up from germline, CDR1 is SQVTM and CDR2 is ANQGSEA. Trimming took 2 bases from V and 4 from J, leaving 14 bases between them. The CDR3 region is CSVESTPARETQYF. CDR3 coding DNA: TGCAGCGTTGAAAGCACCCCCGCGCGAGAGACCCAGTACTTC.

This clonotype turned up a few times. The chain has TRBV20-1 and TRBJ2-3; possibly TRBD2 for D (6 bases). This CDR3 is 15 amino acids long. V was shortened by 5 bases and J by 6 bases, with 21 bases between the two germline ends. Germline CDR1 is DFQATT and CDR2 is SNEGSKA (reference sequence). The CDR3 bases are TGCAGTGCTCCCCGTAGCGGATCCGGACCCGATACGCAGTATTTT. This translates into CSAPRSGSGPDTQYF.